Listed below are T cell receptor beta chains from one sample, sequenced in a study of cytomegalovirus exposure and HLA in healthy donors. Using immunoSEQ multiplex PCR, the repertoire was profiled, and TCRdb retains in-frame clones only, with some absent. The repertoire consists of some 150,000 clones, with approximately 79% occurring once and the leading ten covering around 4.5%. The material sequenced was PBMCs. The receptors come from a man aged 18 to 29 in good health and CMV-seropositive. CDR3s include the opening cysteine and the closing phenylalanine or tryptophan. Each record gives: V gene, clone size, CDR3 length, J gene, D gene, CDR3 protein, CDR3 DNA. The D gene is left open where the match is weak. A clone size is listed for some rows: how often the clone was seen (once, few, many), or a class if it is expanded.

V gene: TRBV4-2; clone size: few; CDR3 length: 14; J gene: TRBJ1-1; D gene: .; CDR3 protein: CASSRDLMNTEAFF; CDR3 DNA: TGTGCCAGCAGCCGAGACCTAATGAACACTGAAGCTTTCTTT
V gene: TRBV19; clone size: .; CDR3 length: 15; J gene: TRBJ2-1; D gene: TRBD2; CDR3 protein: CASNPGLAGGYEQFF; CDR3 DNA: TGTGCCAGTAACCCGGGACTAGCGGGAGGTTACGAGCAGTTCTTC
V gene: TRBV19; clone size: few; CDR3 length: 16; J gene: TRBJ1-5; D gene: TRBD1; CDR3 protein: CASRSHLDRESQPQHF; CDR3 DNA: TGTGCCAGTAGGTCCCACCTGGACAGGGAGAGTCAGCCCCAGCATTTT
V gene: TRBV5-4; clone size: .; CDR3 length: 14; J gene: TRBJ2-3; D gene: .; CDR3 protein: CASSSPRGGDTQYF; CDR3 DNA: TGTGCCAGCAGCTCCCCCCGGGGAGGTGATACGCAGTATTTT
V gene: TRBV5-1; clone size: .; CDR3 length: 18; J gene: TRBJ2-6; D gene: TRBD2; CDR3 protein: CASSGGGPGNSGANVLTF; CDR3 DNA: TGCGCCAGCAGCGGCGGGGGTCCCGGTAACTCTGGGGCCAACGTCCTGACTTTC
V gene: TRBV4-1; clone size: once; CDR3 length: 15; J gene: TRBJ1-6; D gene: TRBD1; CDR3 protein: CASSPRDRDNSPLHF; CDR3 DNA: TGCGCCAGCAGCCCCCGGGACAGGGATAATTCACCCCTCCACTTT
V gene: TRBV6-5; clone size: .; CDR3 length: 14; J gene: TRBJ2-3; D gene: TRBD2; CDR3 protein: CASSYSITSGSQNF; CDR3 DNA: TGTGCCAGCAGTTACTCCATAACTAGCGGGAGCCAGAATTTT
V gene: TRBV11-2; clone size: .; CDR3 length: 13; J gene: TRBJ2-1; D gene: .; CDR3 protein: CASSSFQDNEQFF; CDR3 DNA: TGTGCCAGCAGCTCCTTCCAGGACAATGAGCAGTTCTTC
V gene: TRBV19; clone size: .; CDR3 length: 12; J gene: TRBJ1-1; D gene: TRBD1; CDR3 protein: CASSTGTVEAFF; CDR3 DNA: TGTGCCAGTAGCACCGGGACAGTTGAAGCTTTCTTT
V gene: TRBV7-9; clone size: .; CDR3 length: 15; J gene: TRBJ2-5; D gene: TRBD1; CDR3 protein: CASSPGQGMEETQYF; CDR3 DNA: TGTGCCAGCAGCCCTGGACAGGGGATGGAAGAGACCCAGTACTTC
V gene: TRBV9; clone size: .; CDR3 length: 15; J gene: TRBJ1-3; D gene: .; CDR3 protein: CASSVGGGSGNTIYF; CDR3 DNA: TGTGCCAGCAGCGTAGGAGGCGGCTCTGGAAACACCATATATTTT
V gene: TRBV7-2; clone size: .; CDR3 length: 13; J gene: TRBJ1-2; D gene: .; CDR3 protein: CASSPDKNYGYTF; CDR3 DNA: TGTGCCAGCAGTCCCGACAAGAACTATGGCTACACCTTC
V gene: TRBV7-9; clone size: .; CDR3 length: 11; J gene: TRBJ2-7; D gene: .; CDR3 protein: CASAQGYEQYF; CDR3 DNA: TGTGCCAGCGCCCAGGGCTACGAGCAGTACTTC
V gene: TRBV15; clone size: .; CDR3 length: 15; J gene: TRBJ1-3; D gene: .; CDR3 protein: CATSRESVWGNTIYF; CDR3 DNA: TGTGCCACCAGCAGAGAGTCGGTTTGGGGAAACACCATATATTTT
V gene: TRBV7-9; clone size: .; CDR3 length: 16; J gene: TRBJ2-1; D gene: TRBD2; CDR3 protein: CASSSWTSGSINEQFF; CDR3 DNA: TGTGCCAGCAGCTCTTGGACTAGCGGGAGTATCAATGAGCAGTTCTTC
V gene: TRBV19; clone size: once; CDR3 length: 13; J gene: TRBJ1-2; D gene: .; CDR3 protein: CASTPTAHYGYTF; CDR3 DNA: TGTGCCAGTACTCCAACTGCTCACTATGGCTACACCTTC
V gene: TRBV5-5; clone size: .; CDR3 length: 14; J gene: TRBJ1-5; D gene: .; CDR3 protein: CASSLRGSNQPQHF; CDR3 DNA: TGTGCCAGCAGCTTGAGGGGTAGCAATCAGCCCCAGCATTTT
V gene: TRBV18; clone size: .; CDR3 length: 14; J gene: TRBJ2-3; D gene: .; CDR3 protein: CASSPFRGKDTQYF; CDR3 DNA: TGTGCCAGCTCACCATTCAGGGGAAAAGATACGCAGTATTTT